This passage covers 32 T cell receptor beta chains from one sample sequenced in a study of OX40 agonist ivuxolimab in advanced cancers. Assay: immunoSEQ multiplex PCR; the TCRdb copy retains only in-frame clones and omits some. The top ten hold roughly an eighth of the sample, which has around 55,000 clones, approximately 84% seen once. The sample was CD4+ or CD8+ T cells sorted from blood, taken in a trial of the OX40 agonist ivuxolimab. These receptors were taken from an adult with an advanced solid tumor such as melanoma, head and neck, liver or kidney cancer.

CDR3 bases: TGTGCCAGCAACCCGACAGGGGGCGCCGCAGAGACCCAGTACTTC. Translating gives CASNPTGGAAETQYF. This chain connects TRBV7-3 to TRBJ2-5, with TRBD1 identical over 10 bases. V was clipped by 7 bases and J by 4 bases; unmatched bases: 9. Germline V gene data show CDR1 as SGHTA and CDR2 as FQGTGA. The CDR3 runs 15 residues.

The rearrangement joins TRBV9 to TRBJ2-2; tentatively, D is TRBD2 (6 bases). V lost 3 bases, J lost 6 bases, and 18 bases lay in between. From germline, CDR1 is SGDLS and CDR2 YYNGEE. The CDR3 totals 16 residues. The CDR3 nucleotides are TGTGCCAGCAGCGCCATACTAGCCACCGCTCCCGGGGAGCTGTTTTTT. Protein product: CASSAILATAPGELFF.

J is TRBJ2-1 and V is TRBV27, with a weak D call TRBD2 (6 bases). The germline V and J ends were trimmed by 6 bases and 5 bases, with 20 bases remaining between them. Germline values: CDR1 MNHEY, CDR2 SMNVEV (reference sequence). The CDR3 extends over 16 amino acids. This CDR3 reads CASSRSRDFGHNEQFF. As DNA, the CDR3 is TGTGCCAGCAGCCGTAGCCGGGACTTTGGGCACAATGAGCAGTTCTTC.

The rearrangement links TRBV5-1 to TRBJ1-1; D remains unclear. The V gene's germline CDR1 is SGHRS and CDR2 YFSETQ. The CDR3 runs 13 residues. V was shortened by 3 bases and J by 5 bases, with 11 bases between the two germline ends. CDR3: CASSSQLRTEAFF. CDR3 DNA sequence: TGCGCCAGCAGCTCCCAACTTCGAACTGAAGCTTTCTTT.

The rearrangement joins TRBV19 to TRBJ2-3, with 13 bases fitting TRBD2. The CDR3 spans 14 residues. CDR1 and CDR2 from the germline V gene are LNHDA and SQIVND (reference sequence). The trim removed 6 bases at V and 9 bases at J, leaving 6 bases unmatched. DNA of the CDR3: TGTGCCAGTAGCCGCGGGACTAGCGGGAAGACGCAGTATTTT. It codes for CASSRGTSGKTQYF.

This chain joins TRBV28 and TRBJ1-1, with D unresolved. This CDR3 spans 12 amino acids. Trimming removed 7 bases at V and 4 bases at J, with 10 bases between. Germline values: CDR1 MDHEN, CDR2 SYDVKM. The CDR3 sequence is CASKLFGTEAFF. As DNA, the CDR3 is TGTGCCAGCAAACTTTTCGGCACTGAAGCTTTCTTT.

Written as DNA, the CDR3 is TGTGCCAGCTCACCACCGTTGGGGGACGCTTTCTTT. Translation: CASSPPLGDAFF. The rearrangement uses TRBV18 and TRBJ1-1, with D possibly TRBD1 on 5 matching bases. Germline assignment: CDR1 KGHSH and CDR2 LQKENI. Trimming removed 0 bases at V and 11 bases at J, with 10 bases between. There are 12 residues in the CDR3.

The chain couples TRBV29-1 to TRBJ2-3; 15 bases agree with TRBD2. V dropped 6 bases and J dropped 5; count of bases not matched to a gene: 12. Per germline, CDR1 SQVTM and CDR2 ANQGSEA. CDR3 length: 17 residues. The DNA for the CDR3 is TGCAGCGTAACCCGGACTAGCGGGAGGGCCCCCATAGATACGCAGTATTTT. Its protein is CSVTRTSGRAPIDTQYF.

The chain uses TRBV5-1 and TRBJ2-7, with D perhaps matching TRBD2 (6 bases). Germline V CDR1 and CDR2: SGHRS, YFSETQ. The CDR3 sequence is 14 residues long. The V end was cut by 4 bases, the J end by 1 base, with 12 bases between. CDR3: CASSPLGGSYEQYF. The CDR3 DNA reads as TGCGCCAGCAGCCCCCTGGGGGGATCCTACGAGCAGTACTTC.

This clone was detected only once. The chain has TRBV5-1 and TRBJ1-1, with TRBD1 matching 7 bases. Losses at the gene ends were 2 bases for V and 0 bases for J; bases not matched to a gene: 4. Germline V gene data show CDR1 as SGHRS and CDR2 as YFSETQ. CDR3 length: 15 residues. The CDR3 nucleotides read TGCGCCAGCAGCTTCGGGACAGATCTGAACACTGAAGCTTTCTTT. Translation: CASSFGTDLNTEAFF.

The chain joins TRBV10-2 to TRBJ2-1; 7 positions agree with TRBD1. The V gene end was trimmed by 6 bases and the J gene end by 5 bases; junction bases not matched to a gene: 13. The CDR3 length is 16 residues. Per germline, CDR1 WSHSY and CDR2 SAAADI. The CDR3 spells CASREKTGVGNNEQFF. The CDR3 DNA is TGCGCCAGCAGGGAAAAAACAGGGGTCGGGAACAATGAGCAGTTCTTC.

The V gene is TRBV30, the J gene TRBJ2-1; possible D gene TRBD1, 6 bases. Germline loops: CDR1 GTSNPN, CDR2 SVGIG (reference sequence). The CDR3 runs to 13 residues. Trimming shortened V by 2 bases and J by 6 bases, and 11 bases separated the two germline ends. CDR3 DNA sequence: TGTGCCTGGAGTACCGGGACAACCAATGAGCAGTTCTTC. Protein product: CAWSTGTTNEQFF. The whole variable domain, remainder taken from reference TRBV30 and TRBJ2-1, is SQTIHQWPATLVQPVGSPLSLECTVEGTSNPNLYWYRQAAGRGLQLLFYSVGIGQISSEVPQNLSASRPQDRQFILSSKKLLLSDSGFYLCAWSTGTTNEQFFGPGTRLTVL.

This chain connects TRBV6-6 to TRBJ2-7; D is unresolved. V was shortened by 6 bases and J by 4 bases, with 10 bases between the two germline ends. Germline CDR1 is MNHNY and CDR2 is SVGAGI (reference sequence). This CDR3 is 12 amino acids long. DNA of the CDR3: TGTGCCAGCAGCTTGTCCTCGTACGAGCAGTACTTC. This sequence encodes CASSLSSYEQYF.

The chain has TRBV2 and TRBJ2-6; D is undetermined. The CDR3 covers 16 residues. V was clipped by 6 bases and J by 0 bases, with 12 bases between them. Germline CDR1 reads SNHLY; CDR2 reads FYNNEI. The CDR3 region is CASRVSSHSGANVLTF. CDR3 DNA: TGTGCCAGCAGGGTGTCCTCACACTCTGGGGCCAACGTCCTGACTTTC.

The chain joins TRBV9 to TRBJ1-2, with 7 bases that match TRBD1. The V gene end was trimmed by 4 bases and the J gene end by 3 bases; junction bases not matched to a gene: 6. Germline lookup yields CDR1 SGDLS and CDR2 YYNGEE. The CDR3 contains 14 residues. The CDR3 region has the DNA TGTGCCAGCAGCTTAGGGACAGCACACTATGGCTACACCTTC. This gives the protein CASSLGTAHYGYTF.

The chain combines TRBV28 with TRBJ2-1; 7 nucleotides line up with TRBD2. Germline trimming cut 4 bases from V and 9 bases from J; bases unmatched to any gene: 9. CDR1 MDHEN and CDR2 SYDVKM come from the germline V gene. The CDR3 consists of 14 residues. CDR3 nucleotide sequence: TGTGCCAGCAGTTCAGCGGGGAGGACCTCTGAGCAGTTCTTC. Its translation: CASSSAGRTSEQFF.

DNA of the CDR3: TGTGCCAGCAGCTTAAGGAGGGGCATAGGGAATGAGCAGTTCTTC. Translating it yields CASSLRRGIGNEQFF. V gene TRBV7-3 combines with J gene TRBJ2-1, with D tentatively TRBD2 (6 bases). Trimming left V 1 base short and J 7 bases short, with 14 bases between. The CDR3 extends over 15 amino acids. Germline assignment: CDR1 SGHTA and CDR2 FQGTGA.

The CDR3 DNA reads as TGTGCCAGCTCACCAAGCACCACCGGGGAGCTGTTTTTT. Its protein product is CASSPSTTGELFF. The chain recombines TRBV18 with TRBJ2-2; D remains unclear. CDR1 is KGHSH, CDR2 LQKENI, per germline. This CDR3 comprises 13 residues. V dropped 2 bases and J dropped 4 bases, with 5 bases sitting between them.

The chain recombines TRBV27 with TRBJ1-4; no definite D call. Germline loops: CDR1 MNHEY, CDR2 SMNVEV (reference sequence). V was shortened by 6 bases and J by 8 bases, with 16 bases between the two germline ends. The CDR3 extends over 14 amino acids. The CDR3 protein is CASSPRLNREKLFF. CDR3 in DNA: TGTGCCAGCAGCCCGCGTCTCAACCGGGAAAAACTGTTTTTT. The whole variable domain, filled in from reference TRBV27 and TRBJ1-4, reads EAQVTQNPRYLITVTGKKLTVTCSQNMNHEYMSWYRQDPGLGLRQIYYSMNVEVTDKGDVPEGYKVSRKEKRNFPLILESPSPNQTSLYFCASSPRLNREKLFFGSGTQLSVL.

The chain couples TRBV11-2 to TRBJ1-2; a possible D gene is TRBD1 (5 bases). CDR1 is SGHAT and CDR2 is FQNNGV in the germline V gene. The CDR3 has 12 amino acids. The ends were cut back, 2 bases at V and 7 bases at J, with 8 bases in the middle. The CDR3 loop reads CASSLQGFGYTF. CDR3 bases: TGTGCCAGCAGCTTACAGGGATTTGGCTACACCTTC.

This clone was seen repeatedly, ten times or more. The chain links TRBV10-3 to TRBJ1-1; no firm D call. Trimming pared 0 bases from V and 0 bases from J, leaving 5 bases between. Germline V gene sequence: CDR1 ENHRY, CDR2 SYGVKD. This CDR3 has 14 residues. CDR3 in DNA: TGTGCCATCAGTGAGTCAGGGATGAACACTGAAGCTTTCTTT. As protein: CAISESGMNTEAFF.

This clone has just a few counts. The gene calls are TRBV6-5 and TRBJ1-2; 7 bases map to TRBD1. Germline lookup yields CDR1 MNHEY and CDR2 SVGAGI. The CDR3 length is 11 residues. With V trimmed by 6 bases and J by 7 bases, 2 bases remained unmatched. CDR3 amino acids: CASRTGFGYTF. As DNA, the CDR3 is TGTGCCAGCAGGACAGGGTTTGGCTACACCTTC.

A single count supports this clone. The rearrangement joins TRBV5-1 to TRBJ2-1; D possibly uses TRBD1 or TRBD2 (6 bases each). The CDR3 length is 15 residues. Germline-derived CDR1 and CDR2 are SGHRS and YFSETQ. The V end was cut by 6 bases, the J end by 2 bases, with 15 bases between. The CDR3 spells CASTPDGGPYNEQFF. The CDR3 bases are TGCGCCAGCACCCCCGATGGGGGGCCCTACAATGAGCAGTTCTTC.

This chain uses TRBV18 with TRBJ2-7; 11 nucleotides agree with TRBD1. Germline trimming cut 5 bases from V and 6 bases from J; bases unmatched to any gene: 6. The CDR3 consists of 14 residues. Germline lookup yields CDR1 KGHSH and CDR2 LQKENI. For the CDR3, the DNA is TGTGCCAGCTCATCCGGGACAGGGGGAAGCGAGCAGTACTTC. Translating gives CASSSGTGGSEQYF. Full variable domain (remainder filled in from reference TRBV18 and TRBJ2-7): NAGVMQNPRHLVRRRGQEARLRCSPMKGHSHVYWYRQLPEEGLKFMVYLQKENIIDESGMPKERFSAEFPKEGPSILRIQQVVRGDSAAYFCASSSGTGGSEQYFGPGTRLTVT.

The chain recombines TRBV7-3 with TRBJ2-1, with 8 bases aligning to TRBD2. The germline CDR1 and CDR2 sequences are SGHTA and FQGTGA. The J segment lost 4 bases and the V segment lost 5 bases, leaving 10 bases of the junction unmatched. The CDR3 covers 16 residues. The CDR3 nucleotides read TGTGCCAGCAGCCTCCTAGCGGGCCCGGAATACAATGAGCAGTTCTTC. This translates into CASSLLAGPEYNEQFF.

V gene TRBV5-1 combines with J gene TRBJ1-4; tentatively, D is TRBD1 (5 bases). The CDR3 loop spans 14 amino acids. Trimming pared 0 bases from V and 8 bases from J, leaving 11 bases between. Per the germline V gene, CDR1 is SGHRS and CDR2 is YFSETQ. This CDR3 is CASSLGAEGEKLFF. In nucleotides, the CDR3 is TGCGCCAGCAGCTTGGGAGCGGAGGGGGAAAAACTGTTTTTT.

The genes are TRBV6-5 and TRBJ2-7; D is unclear. Germline assignment: CDR1 MNHEY and CDR2 SVGAGI. V was clipped by 6 bases and J by 2 bases, with 14 bases between them. This CDR3 comprises 14 residues. The CDR3 coding sequence is TGTGCCAGCAGCCCCAGGCCAACCACCTACGAGCAGTACTTC. Amino acid sequence: CASSPRPTTYEQYF.

The V call is TRBV19, the J call TRBJ2-7; D unclear. Between the trimmed V and J ends, which lost 1 base and 2 bases, there was a span of 12 bases. Germline assignment: CDR1 LNHDA and CDR2 SQIVND (reference sequence). The CDR3 runs to 15 residues. CDR3 coding DNA: TGTGCCAGTAGTATAGGGACCCCTGGAACCTACGAGCAGTACTTC. Its translation: CASSIGTPGTYEQYF.

There are a few counts of this clone. The chain joins TRBV28 to TRBJ1-5; D possibly corresponds to TRBD1 (5 bases). The CDR3 length is 12 residues. Between the trimmed V and J ends, which lost 8 bases and 5 bases, there was a span of 10 bases. The germline V gene has CDR1 MDHEN and CDR2 SYDVKM. The CDR3 sequence: CASAGVHQPQHF. Here the CDR3 DNA reads TGTGCCAGCGCGGGGGTACATCAGCCCCAGCATTTT.

The chain combines TRBV7-9 with TRBJ2-5; D call uncertain. Trimming left V 2 bases short and J 1 base short, with 8 bases between. CDR3 size: 14 residues. Per germline, CDR1 SEHNR and CDR2 FQNEAQ (reference sequence). CDR3 protein: CASSLRGIQETQYF. CDR3 nucleotide sequence: TGTGCCAGCAGCTTAAGAGGAATCCAAGAGACCCAGTACTTC. The variable domain in full, with the rest retrieved from reference TRBV7-9 and TRBJ2-5, is DTGVSQNPRHKITKRGQNVTFRCDPISEHNRLYWYRQTLGQGPEFLTYFQNEAQLEKSRLLSDRFSAERPKGSFSTLEIQRTEQGDSAMYLCASSLRGIQETQYFGPGTRLLVL.

J is TRBJ2-1 and V is TRBV6-5, with 9 bases identical to TRBD1. After removal of 7 bases from V and 2 bases from J, the junction contained 6 bases not matched to a gene. Germline-derived CDR1 and CDR2 are MNHEY and SVGAGI. This CDR3 has 15 residues. The CDR3 DNA sequence: TGTGCCAGCACCCGGGGACAGGGTGCCTACAATGAGCAGTTCTTC. This codes for CASTRGQGAYNEQFF.

The genes are TRBV7-2 and TRBJ2-1; tentatively, D is TRBD2 (5 bases). Germline CDR1 reads SGHTA; CDR2 reads FQGNSA. V lost 7 bases to trimming and J lost 9 bases, with 10 bases between them. This CDR3 comprises 11 residues. The CDR3, as DNA: TGTGCCAGCAACCTTGGAGGTGAGCAGTTCTTC. It translates to CASNLGGEQFF.